This T cell receptor (beta chain) stems from a study of OX40 agonist ivuxolimab in advanced cancers. Across the whole study: At 0.01 to 10 mg/kg, ivuxolimab was administered intravenously to patients every 2 weeks.

Study-wide results and limits: Both CD4+ and CD8+ T cell populations in blood had undergone clonal expansion by week 6 at 0.1 to 3.0 mg/kg.

Profiled with immunoSEQ multiplex PCR; TCRdb holds only in-frame clones, not every one. The data contain almost 50,000 clones, 81% of them singletons. The CDR3 runs to 14 residues. From germline, CDR1 is MNHEY and CDR2 SVGAGI. Trimming stripped 0 bases from V and 6 bases from J, with 10 bases between. Points on this clone: The antigen is undetermined.

This chain links TRBV6-5 with TRBJ2-3; D is tentatively TRBD1 or TRBD2 (5 bases each). The material sequenced was CD4+ or CD8+ T cells sorted from blood, taken in a trial of the OX40 agonist ivuxolimab. This TCR came from an adult with an advanced solid tumor such as melanoma, head and neck, liver or kidney cancer. In DNA form, the CDR3 reads TGTGCCAGCAGTTACTCGGGGACGGGGGATACGCAGTATTTT. Residues: CASSYSGTGDTQYF.